Shown below are 31 T cell receptor beta chains from a single sample sequenced in a study of T cell clonality in common variable immunodeficiency. Antigens for these TCRs are unknown. Overall study results and limits: Fewer deletions and N-nucleotide insertions were reportedly seen in common variable immunodeficiency TCR beta sequences.

Some clones are missing from TCRdb's copy, which holds only in-frame ones; the method was immunoSEQ multiplex PCR. The clone table shows roughly 15,000 clones, with the ten largest holding just under 5%. Sequenced sample: peripheral blood mononuclear cells. Receptors originate from a human donor with common variable immunodeficiency.

As concerns this clone: The read ends 3 residues shy of where the CDR3 ends; the end is completed using the germline J gene. The chain couples TRBV20-1 to TRBJ2-7; TRBD1 is a possible D gene (5 bases). The V gene lost 2 bases and the J gene lost 2 bases, with 10 bases spanning the gap. The CDR3 spans 13 residues. Germline values: CDR1 DFQATT, CDR2 SNEGSKA (reference sequence). CDR3 bases read: TGCAGTGCTAGACAGGGTATCGCCTACGAG. This gives the protein CSARQGIAYE. The complete CDR3 protein is CSARQGIAYEQYF.

A note on this clone: The read terminates 3 residues before the CDR3 end, so the remaining end is supplied by the germline J gene. The rearrangement joins TRBV7-2 to TRBJ1-5; no clear D gene. V was clipped by 1 base and J by 6 bases, with 4 bases between them. Germline V gene lookup returns CDR1 SGHTA and CDR2 FQGNSA. The CDR3 sequence is 12 residues long. CDR3 amino acids: CASSLDFQPQHF. CDR3 bases read: TGTGCCAGCAGCTTAGACTTTCAGCCC.

Notes on this clone: The CDR3 goes on 3 residues after the read ends, and that part is filled in from the germline J gene. The chain carries TRBV20-1 and TRBJ1-5; TRBD1 matches at 11 bases. The V gene end was trimmed by 1 base and the J gene end by 0 bases; junction bases not matched to a gene: 5. Germline V gene lookup returns CDR1 DFQATT and CDR2 SNEGSKA (reference sequence). The CDR3 contains 17 residues. This CDR3 is CSARGSGQGASNQPQHF. The part of the CDR3 DNA that was read is TGCAGTGCTAGAGGTTCCGGACAGGGGGCTAGCAATCAGCCC.

Of note for this clone: The DNA ends 3 residues before the CDR3 does, and the rest of the CDR3 is filled in from the germline J gene. This sequence joins TRBV7-4 and TRBJ2-1, with 12 bases aligning to TRBD2. Germline loops: CDR1 SGHVT, CDR2 SQSDAQ. The junction had 10 bases not matched to a gene; V was cut back by 1 base and J by 3 bases. CDR3 length: 19 residues. CDR3 sequence: CASSLVSSGRAPFYNEQFF. The covered CDR3 bases are TGTGCCAGCAGCTTAGTCTCTAGCGGGAGGGCCCCTTTCTACAATGAG.

Turning to this clone: The read terminates 3 residues before the CDR3 end, so the remaining end is supplied by the germline J gene. The chain employs TRBV30 and TRBJ1-2; D unclear. This CDR3 has 11 residues. The V gene's germline CDR1 is GTSNPN and CDR2 SVGIG (reference sequence). Trimming cost V 5 bases and J 5 bases, with 9 bases left between them. The CDR3 loop reads CAWARGYGYTF. The sequenced part of the CDR3 DNA is TGTGCCTGGGCCCGGGGATATGGC.

As to this clone: The missing CDR3 end, 3 residues past where the read stops, is filled in from the germline J gene. The chain combines TRBV7-9 with TRBJ2-1, with 8 bases matching TRBD1. Losses at the gene ends were 4 bases for V and 4 bases for J; bases not matched to a gene: 6. Germline V gene lookup returns CDR1 SEHNR and CDR2 FQNEAQ (reference sequence). This CDR3 contains 15 residues. CDR3 DNA (partial): TGTGCCAGCAGCTCCAGGGGGCACAGTTACAATGAG. Encoded protein: CASSSRGHSYNE. The entire CDR3 protein is CASSSRGHSYNEQFF.

This clone shows up as medium-sized by frequency. The missing CDR3 end, 3 residues past where the read stops, is filled in from the germline J gene. The chain is built from TRBV29-1 and TRBJ1-1; maybe TRBD1 (5 bases). The CDR3 totals 10 residues. Germline CDR1 is SQVTM and CDR2 is ANQGSEA. CDR3 bases read: TGCAGCGTTGAAAGGGGAAGT. Translated, it gives CSVERGS. The CDR3 in its entirety is CSVERGSAFF.

A remark on this clone: Sequencing ends 3 residues short of the CDR3 end; the germline J gene provides the rest. The rearrangement links TRBV5-1 to TRBJ1-2; TRBD1 agrees at 9 bases. The CDR3 sequence is 14 residues long. V lost 4 bases and J lost 4; bases outside the gene matches: 5. Germline CDR1 reads SGHRS; CDR2 reads YFSETQ. The CDR3 sequence is CASSPGQGTYGYTF. The CDR3 DNA, read in part, is TGCGCCAGCAGCCCAGGACAGGGGACCTATGGC.

To note about this clone: Read coverage stops 3 residues before the CDR3 terminus; the germline J gene supplies the remainder. V is TRBV29-1 and J is TRBJ2-1; 8 bases match TRBD2. V shed 4 bases, J shed 3 bases, and the junction held 2 bases outside the gene matches. The CDR3 spans 13 residues. Germline CDR1 and CDR2: SQVTM and ANQGSEA. CDR3 bases read: TGCAGCGTTGGAACTAGCGGCTACAATGAG. It translates to CSVGTSGYNE. The full CDR3 protein reads CSVGTSGYNEQFF.

This clone counts as medium-sized by frequency. The read stops 3 residues short of the end of the CDR3; the missing end is completed from the germline J gene. This chain links TRBV20-1 with TRBJ2-4; a possible D gene is TRBD1 (5 bases). Trimming pared 6 bases from V and 1 base from J, leaving 16 bases between. The CDR3 is 15 residues long. The germline gives CDR1 DFQATT, CDR2 SNEGSKA (reference sequence). CDR3: CSANQGLLAKNIQYF. The sequenced part of the CDR3 DNA is TGCAGTGCAAACCAGGGTCTTTTGGCCAAAAACATT.

Concerning this clone: The CDR3 end lies 3 residues beyond the end of the read and is filled in from the germline J gene. The chain combines TRBV7-9 with TRBJ2-5; perhaps TRBD1 as D (5 bases). This CDR3 has 14 amino acids. Trimming left V 4 bases short and J 2 bases short, with 11 bases between. Germline assignment: CDR1 SEHNR and CDR2 FQNEAQ (reference sequence). The sequenced part of the CDR3 DNA is TGTGCCAGCAGCTATTTGGACACTCAAGAGACC. Amino acid sequence: CASSYLDTQET. In full, the CDR3 is CASSYLDTQETQYF.

Notes on this clone: The read finishes 3 residues shy of the CDR3 end, and the germline J gene is used to complete it. The chain recombines TRBV7-6 with TRBJ2-4, with D tentatively TRBD1 or TRBD2 (6 bases each). The length of the CDR3 is 18 residues. V lost 5 bases to trimming and J lost 1 base, with 21 bases between them. Germline loops: CDR1 SGHVS, CDR2 FNYEAQ. The CDR3 sequence is CASSPTALRRGAKNIQYF. The DNA read from the CDR3 is TGTGCCAGCAGCCCCACGGCCCTCCGGAGGGGGGCCAAAAACATT.

Details on this clone: The read halts 3 residues ahead of the CDR3 end, with the missing end drawn from the germline J gene. The rearrangement links TRBV6-2 or TRBV6-3 to TRBJ1-6, with D tentatively TRBD1 (6 bases). The CDR3 spans 14 residues. V lost 6 bases and J 6 bases, leaving 12 bases between the germline ends. Germline assignment: CDR1 MNHEY and CDR2 SVGEGT. The part of the CDR3 DNA that was read is TGTGCCAGCAGATCGGGACAAAGTAATTCACCC. Its protein product is CASRSGQSNSP. The CDR3 as a whole reads CASRSGQSNSPLHF.

This clone is classed as medium-sized by frequency. The read ends 3 residues shy of where the CDR3 ends; the end is completed using the germline J gene. The V gene is TRBV18, the J gene TRBJ1-1, with D maybe TRBD1 (6 bases). This CDR3 comprises 18 residues. V lost 3 bases, J lost 6 bases, and 26 bases lay in between. From germline, CDR1 is KGHSH and CDR2 LQKENI. CDR3 sequence reads: CASSPKHPQGWMSPEAFF. CDR3 DNA (partial): TGTGCCAGCTCACCTAAACACCCACAGGGCTGGATGTCGCCTGAA.

A remark on this clone: The read comes to an end 3 residues before the CDR3 does, leaving the germline J gene to fill in the end. This chain links TRBV19 with TRBJ2-5, with TRBD1 matching 8 bases. V lost 6 bases and J lost 4; bases outside the gene matches: 1. Per the germline V gene, CDR1 is LNHDA and CDR2 is SQIVND (reference sequence). The CDR3 runs 12 residues. The sequenced CDR3 bases are TGTGCCAGTAGAGGGACAGGAGAGACC. Protein sequence: CASRGTGET. The complete CDR3 reads CASRGTGETQYF.

Turning to this clone: The read comes to an end 3 residues before the CDR3 does, leaving the germline J gene to fill in the end. The chain joins TRBV5-1 to TRBJ2-3; either TRBD1 or TRBD2 may fit D (6 bases each). Trimming took 3 bases from V and 6 from J, leaving 23 bases between them. The CDR3 has 17 amino acids. Per the germline V gene, CDR1 is SGHRS and CDR2 is YFSETQ. CDR3 in amino acids: CASSSSRGPGGGDTQYF. CDR3 bases read: TGCGCCAGCAGCTCCAGTAGGGGACCTGGAGGGGGTGATACG.

Notes on this clone: The CDR3 extends 3 residues past the end of the read, so its final part is completed from the germline J gene. V is TRBV29-1 and J is TRBJ1-5; a weak D match, TRBD1 (6 bases). The CDR3 covers 13 residues. Germline values: CDR1 SQVTM, CDR2 ANQGSEA. The germline V and J ends were trimmed by 6 bases and 7 bases, with 16 bases remaining between them. The CDR3 protein is CSVSQGLNQPQHF. The sequenced part of the CDR3 DNA is TGCAGCGTCTCACAGGGTTTGAACCAGCCC.

Concerning this clone itself: The read ends 3 residues shy of where the CDR3 ends; the end is completed using the germline J gene. V usage is TRBV11-2 and J usage is TRBJ1-2, with D perhaps matching TRBD1 (5 bases). The CDR3 is made up of 15 amino acids. CDR1 and CDR2 (germline): SGHAT, FQNNGV. Trimming pared 1 base from V and 0 bases from J, leaving 9 bases between. CDR3: CASSLVPTANYGYTF. CDR3 DNA, as far as it was read: TGTGCCAGCAGCTTAGTCCCGACAGCTAACTATGGC.

In the case of this clone: The read falls 3 residues short of the CDR3 end, and the missing part is taken from the germline J gene. The chain couples TRBV2 to TRBJ1-2; D may be TRBD1 (5 bases). This CDR3 region has 13 residues. Germline lookup yields CDR1 SNHLY and CDR2 FYNNEI. Incomplete CDR3 DNA: TGTGCCAGCAGTTCCTCTCTATCAGGGCCC. Its protein product is CASSSSLSGP. The full CDR3 is CASSSSLSGPYTF.

Comment on this clone: The read comes to an end 3 residues before the CDR3 does, leaving the germline J gene to fill in the end. The chain employs TRBV30 and TRBJ1-1, with D perhaps TRBD1 (6 bases). The length of the CDR3 is 13 residues. Germline V gene sequence: CDR1 GTSNPN, CDR2 SVGIG (reference sequence). The V gene lost 0 bases and the J gene lost 7 bases, with 12 bases spanning the gap. This chain's CDR3 is CAWSVGGGFEAFF. Partial CDR3 DNA: TGTGCCTGGAGTGTAGGGGGGGGGTTTGAA.

With regard to this clone: The read gets to within 3 residues of the CDR3 end, and the germline J gene fills in the rest. J is TRBJ2-7 and V is TRBV7-2; 7 bases agree with TRBD1. Unmatched junction bases numbered 6, after V lost 5 bases and J lost 2 bases. The CDR3 is 14 amino acids. In germline, CDR1 is SGHTA, CDR2 FQGNSA. The chain's CDR3 is CASSLDRPAYEQYF. Incomplete CDR3 DNA: TGTGCCAGCAGCCTGGACAGGCCAGCCTACGAG.

On this clone: The read falls 3 residues short of the CDR3 end, and the missing part is taken from the germline J gene. The chain links TRBV4-1 to TRBJ1-1, with D maybe TRBD1 (5 bases). Trimming stripped 1 base from V and 3 bases from J, with 12 bases between. The CDR3 sequence is 15 residues long. CDR1 is MGHRA, CDR2 YSYEKL, per germline. The CDR3 DNA, read in part, is TGCGCCAGCAGCCAAGGTTGGGGGGGGGACACTGAA. This sequence encodes CASSQGWGGDTE. The whole CDR3 sequence is CASSQGWGGDTEAFF.

As for this clone: The read ends 3 residues early relative to the CDR3; the germline J gene fills the gap. The chain links TRBV7-6 to TRBJ2-5; D uncertain. The V gene's germline CDR1 is SGHVS and CDR2 FNYEAQ. Trimming took 5 bases from V and 1 from J, leaving 5 bases between them. This CDR3 region has 12 residues. The CDR3: CASSLPQETQYF. CDR3 bases read: TGTGCCAGCAGCCTACCCCAAGAGACC.

As concerns this clone: The DNA ends 3 residues before the CDR3 does, and the rest of the CDR3 is filled in from the germline J gene. V and J are TRBV5-1 and TRBJ2-7; 8 nucleotides align to TRBD1. The CDR3 has 15 residues. Germline V gene lookup returns CDR1 SGHRS and CDR2 YFSETQ. V shed 4 bases, J shed 3 bases, and the junction held 9 bases outside the gene matches. The CDR3 here is CASSKRTGRNYEQYF. CDR3 DNA, as far as it was read: TGCGCCAGCAGCAAGCGGACAGGGAGAAACTACGAG.

About this clone itself: The CDR3 is cut off 3 residues early in the read; its end comes from the germline J gene. The rearrangement links TRBV30 to TRBJ1-1; D unclear. CDR1 is GTSNPN, CDR2 SVGIG, per germline (reference sequence). The V end lost 0 bases, the J end lost 0 bases, and 8 bases lay between the germline ends. The CDR3 contains 14 residues. This CDR3 is CAWSVGRLNTEAFF. The CDR3 DNA, read in part, is TGTGCCTGGAGTGTGGGCAGGCTGAACACTGAA.

Of note for this clone: Sequencing ends 3 residues short of the CDR3 end; the germline J gene provides the rest. This chain links TRBV2 with TRBJ2-6; 11 bases match TRBD2. Trimming at V came to 2 bases and at J to 2 bases, leaving 2 bases not matched to a gene. This CDR3 region has 17 residues. Germline V gene data show CDR1 as SNHLY and CDR2 as FYNNEI. The CDR3 loop is CASSETSGGPGANVLTF. The covered CDR3 bases are TGTGCCAGCAGTGAAACTAGCGGGGGCCCTGGGGCCAACGTC.

For this clone: The CDR3 end lies 3 residues beyond the end of the read and is filled in from the germline J gene. This chain uses TRBV30 with TRBJ2-1, with D possibly TRBD2 on 6 matching bases. From germline, CDR1 is GTSNPN and CDR2 SVGIG (reference sequence). This CDR3 contains 16 residues. V was trimmed by 2 bases and J by 9 bases, leaving 23 bases between them. CDR3: CAWSPLTLARRGEQFF. The sequenced part of the CDR3 DNA is TGTGCCTGGAGTCCGCTAACTCTAGCGAGAAGAGGTGAG.

Points on this clone: The read ends 3 residues before the CDR3 terminus; that terminus is restored from the germline J gene. The rearrangement links TRBV6-2 or TRBV6-3 to TRBJ1-2; 10 bases match TRBD1. The CDR3 length is 16 residues. Per germline, CDR1 MNHEY and CDR2 SVGEGT. CDR3 DNA (partial): TGTGCCAGCAGAACAGTGGCGGGACAGGGGTCACAAGGC. Its protein product is CASRTVAGQGSQG. The whole CDR3 is CASRTVAGQGSQGYTF.

This clone is called medium-sized (0.01 to 0.1%) based on its frequency. With the read ending 3 residues before the CDR3 end, the germline J gene is used to fill in that end. The V and J genes are TRBV18 and TRBJ2-3, with a possible D match to TRBD1 (5 bases). Germline V gives CDR1 KGHSH, CDR2 LQKENI. There are 12 residues in the CDR3. Incomplete CDR3 DNA: TGTGCCAGCTCACCGGACACTCCCGCG. Its translation: CASSPDTPA. The entire CDR3 protein reads CASSPDTPAQYF. The complete variable domain, with remaining parts taken from reference TRBV18 and TRBJ2-3, reads NAGVMQNPRHLVRRRGQEARLRCSPMKGHSHVYWYRQLPEEGLKFMVYLQKENIIDESGMPKERFSAEFPKEGPSILRIQQVVRGDSAAYFCASSPDTPAQYFGPGTRLTVL.

Regarding this clone: The read halts 3 residues ahead of the CDR3 end, with the missing end drawn from the germline J gene. The rearrangement links TRBV19 to TRBJ1-5; 10 nucleotides agree with TRBD1. CDR1 and CDR2 from the germline V gene are LNHDA and SQIVND (reference sequence). There are 16 residues in the CDR3. With 5 bases clipped from V and 2 bases from J, the junction kept 6 bases outside the gene matches. The DNA read from the CDR3 is TGTGCCAGTAGTGTACTTGGGACAGGGGGCAATCAGCCC. Protein product: CASSVLGTGGNQP. The CDR3 as a whole reads CASSVLGTGGNQPQHF.

CDR3 bases read: TGTGCCAGCAGCTTAAATAGCGGGAGGTCGAACACCGGGGAG. Its translation: CASSLNSGRSNTGE. The entire CDR3 is CASSLNSGRSNTGELFF. J is TRBJ2-2 and V is TRBV7-3; 10 positions match TRBD2. The read ends 3 residues early relative to the CDR3; the germline J gene fills the gap. V was clipped by 1 base and J by 0 bases; unmatched bases: 2. The CDR3 spans 17 residues. CDR1 is SGHTA, CDR2 FQGTGA, per germline.